The 9 T cell receptor beta chains below were found in one sample sequenced in a study of blood T cell repertoires in COVID-19. The protocol was immunoSEQ multiplex PCR, while the TCRdb copy is restricted to in-frame clones and leaves out a portion. The repertoire includes approximately 250,000 clones, 65% to 90% of them detected once, and around 2.5% sits in the top ten. Sequenced: peripheral blood. All receptors come from a middle-aged man who had recovered from COVID-19.

This clone was found a few times. This sequence joins TRBV24-1 and TRBJ2-3; 8 positions agree with TRBD1. V was pared by 9 bases and J by 2 bases, with 3 bases of the junction left unmatched. The germline gives CDR1 KGHDR, CDR2 SFDVKD. There are 13 residues in the CDR3. This chain's CDR3 is CATGTGVTDTQYF. The CDR3 DNA reads as TGTGCCACCGGGACAGGAGTCACAGATACGCAGTATTTT.

V is TRBV9 and J is TRBJ1-5; D is perhaps TRBD1 (5 bases). CDR1 and CDR2 (germline): SGDLS, YYNGEE. The V and J ends lost 0 bases and 9 bases respectively, with 10 bases between them. The CDR3 has 13 amino acids. The CDR3 here is CASSVGRGGPQHF. The CDR3 nucleotides are TGTGCCAGCAGCGTAGGGCGGGGGGGGCCCCAGCATTTT.

This clone has a handful of counts. The chain has TRBV6-1 and TRBJ2-1, with TRBD1 identical over 7 bases. Germline V gene sequence: CDR1 MNHNS, CDR2 SASEGT. After removal of 2 bases from V and 9 bases from J, the junction contained 10 bases not matched to a gene. This CDR3 has 15 residues. Here the CDR3 reads CASSEFRRGQSEQFF. CDR3 coding DNA: TGTGCCAGCAGTGAATTTCGTCGGGGACAGAGTGAGCAGTTCTTC.

CDR3 region: CASSPGWGNRYGYTF. CDR3 in DNA: TGTGCCAGCAGCCCGGGGTGGGGTAATCGCTATGGCTACACCTTC. The V call is TRBV7-9, the J call TRBJ1-2, with no clear D. Germline CDR1 is SEHNR and CDR2 is FQNEAQ (reference sequence). The V end was cut by 5 bases, the J end by 4 bases, with 17 bases between. The CDR3 consists of 15 residues.

This chain joins TRBV3-1 (or the pseudogene TRBV3-2) and TRBJ2-4; 8 nucleotides align to TRBD1. CDR1 and CDR2 from the germline V gene are LGHDT and YNNKEL (reference sequence). The trim removed 3 bases at V and 8 bases at J, leaving 6 bases unmatched. The CDR3 covers 14 residues. CDR3 amino acids: CASSHHGQGDIQYF. The CDR3 DNA sequence: TGTGCCAGCAGCCATCACGGACAGGGTGACATTCAGTACTTC.

The chain links TRBV18 to TRBJ2-2; 9 bases agree with TRBD1. The CDR3 consists of 15 residues. Per germline, CDR1 KGHSH and CDR2 LQKENI. V lost 6 bases to trimming and J lost 1 base; unmatched junction nucleotides: 3. CDR3 protein: CASSLGQGNTGELFF. The CDR3, as DNA: TGTGCCAGCTCCCTGGGACAGGGGAACACCGGGGAGCTGTTTTTT.

The chain is built from TRBV11-2 and TRBJ2-1, with TRBD2 as a possible D gene (6 bases). The V gene lost 8 bases and the J gene lost 2 bases, with 16 bases spanning the gap. This CDR3 region has 15 residues. Germline CDR1 reads SGHAT; CDR2 reads FQNNGV. CDR3 bases: TGTGCCAGCCGCCCCCGGACTACTACCTACAATGAGCAGTTCTTC. Amino acid sequence: CASRPRTTTYNEQFF.

The V gene is TRBV13, the J gene TRBJ2-7; D is perhaps TRBD2 (5 bases). Trimming took 0 bases from V and 3 from J, leaving 6 bases between them. The germline gives CDR1 PRHDT, CDR2 FYEKMQ (reference sequence). The CDR3 length is 13 residues. CDR3 in amino acids: CASSLGRGYEQYF. CDR3 nucleotide sequence: TGTGCCAGCAGCTTAGGCCGGGGCTACGAGCAGTACTTC.

The chain joins TRBV4-3 to TRBJ2-3, with D possibly TRBD1 on 6 matching bases. The V end was cut by 0 bases, the J end by 3 bases, with 10 bases between. The CDR3 extends over 15 amino acids. From germline, CDR1 is LGHNA and CDR2 YSLEER. In DNA, the CDR3 is TGCGCCAGCAGCCAAGATAGGCAGGGGACAGATACGCAGTATTTT. Its protein product is CASSQDRQGTDTQYF.